This TCR beta chain derives from a study of blood T cell repertoires in COVID-19. V was cut by 0 bases and J by 5 bases, with 17 bases left in between. CDR1 SQVTM and CDR2 ANQGSEA come from the germline V gene. This CDR3 region has 15 residues. As handled by the study authors: Amplifying reference gene primers gave estimates of nucleated cell counts. Sequencing used immunoSEQ multiplex PCR; TCRdb keeps in-frame clones, though not all of them. That table is the source of V, J and clone size, and D and trimming were worked out from the DNA. The table has almost 200,000 clones, about nine tenths seen once.

The sequenced sample was peripheral blood. This receptor was taken from a woman aged 65 to 85 with acute or convalescent COVID-19. This chain uses TRBV29-1 with TRBJ2-7; TRBD1 might be the D (5 bases). The CDR3 loop reads CSVEDRTTGSDEQYF. CDR3 nucleotides: TGCAGCGTTGAAGACCGAACCACAGGATCGGACGAGCAGTACTTC.